This is a list of T cell receptor beta chains from one sample in a study of shared clonotypes between healthy human individuals. Generated by immunoSEQ multiplex PCR, the TCRdb table keeps only in-frame clones and is missing some. The sample has roughly 480,000 clones, around three quarters seen once. The sequenced sample consisted of PBMCs. The receptors were gathered from a middle-aged woman in good health. Some clones in this sample may be carry-over from other donors' samples. CDR3s include the opening cysteine and the closing phenylalanine or tryptophan. Each record gives: D gene, V gene, clone size, J gene, CDR3 protein, CDR3 DNA. The D gene is left open where the match is weak. Size tells how often a clone was seen (once, few, many) or the class of an expanded clone, and some rows leave it out.

TRBD1	TRBV18	.	TRBJ1-2	CASSVLDRVANYGYTF	TGTGCCAGCTCAGTACTCGACAGGGTGGCTAACTATGGCTACACCTTC
.	TRBV18	.	TRBJ2-7	CASSPSASYEQYF	TGTGCCAGCTCACCATCCGCCTCCTACGAGCAGTACTTC
.	TRBV14	once	TRBJ2-1	CASSQRASYEQFF	TGTGCCAGCAGCCAAAGGGCCTCCTATGAGCAGTTCTTC
.	TRBV14	few	TRBJ1-1	CASSQALNTEAFF	TGTGCCAGCAGCCAAGCACTCAACACTGAAGCTTTCTTT
.	TRBV7-8	.	TRBJ1-1	CASSWGGASFF	TGTGCCAGCAGCTGGGGGGGCGCGTCTTTCTTT
.	TRBV4-1	.	TRBJ2-5	CASSSRRAETQYF	TGCGCCAGCAGCTCCCGGCGGGCAGAGACCCAGTACTTC
.	TRBV28	once	TRBJ1-2	CASSDRGLYGYTF	TGTGCCAGCAGCGACCGGGGCCTCTATGGCTACACCTTC
.	TRBV20-1	.	TRBJ1-2	CSAPGVTGYTF	TGCAGTGCTCCTGGGGTGACTGGCTACACCTTC
.	TRBV7-9	.	TRBJ2-3	CASSLGTADTQYF	TGTGCCAGCAGTCTGGGTACCGCAGATACGCAGTATTTT
TRBD1	TRBV7-9	.	TRBJ2-7	CASSHRDRGYEQYF	TGTGCCAGCAGCCACCGGGACAGGGGTTACGAGCAGTACTTC
TRBD1	TRBV11-2	.	TRBJ2-7	CASNFPSQGVIEQYF	TGTGCCAGCAATTTCCCGTCACAGGGGGTCATCGAGCAGTACTTC
.	TRBV11-3	.	TRBJ2-3	CASSLVGATDTQYF	TGTGCCAGCAGCTTAGTTGGAGCTACAGATACGCAGTATTTT
.	TRBV7-9	.	TRBJ2-5	CASSKTRETQYF	TGTGCCAGCAGCAAAACTAGGGAGACCCAGTACTTC
TRBD1	TRBV4-1	few	TRBJ2-3	CASRLGQGGDTQYF	TGCGCCAGCAGACTTGGACAGGGGGGAGATACGCAGTATTTT
TRBD1	TRBV28	.	TRBJ1-1	CASSTPSGTGMNTEAFF	TGTGCCAGCAGTACCCCAAGCGGGACAGGGATGAACACTGAAGCTTTCTTT
.	TRBV7-2	.	TRBJ1-1	CASSRGLKNTEAFF	TGTGCCAGCAGCCGGGGATTAAAGAACACTGAAGCTTTCTTT
TRBD2	TRBV7-8	.	TRBJ2-5	CASSLRPTSGEETQYF	TGTGCCAGCAGCTTACGCCCGACTAGCGGGGAAGAGACCCAGTACTTC
TRBD1	TRBV7-3	.	TRBJ2-2	CASRRTGVTGELFF	TGTGCCAGCAGGCGGACAGGGGTTACCGGGGAGCTGTTTTTT
TRBD2	TRBV30	once	TRBJ2-3	CAWSPLAGTDTQYF	TGTGCCTGGAGTCCTCTAGCGGGCACAGATACGCAGTATTTT
.	TRBV19	once	TRBJ1-1	CASSARTGMNTEAFF	TGTGCCAGTAGTGCCCGGACGGGGATGAACACTGAAGCTTTCTTT
.	TRBV5-4	.	TRBJ2-5	CASSILGQTKETQYF	TGTGCCAGCAGCATCCTAGGGCAGACTAAAGAGACCCAGTACTTC
.	TRBV4-1	.	TRBJ1-2	CASSQDGGAGVKLGYTF	TGCGCCAGCAGCCAAGATGGGGGGGCAGGGGTGAAGTTGGGCTACACCTTC
.	TRBV15	.	TRBJ2-5	CATSRDLAGAVETQYF	TGTGCCACCAGCAGAGATCTTGCAGGGGCGGTGGAGACCCAGTACTTC
.	TRBV30	.	TRBJ1-1	CTWSVGRNTEAFF	TGTACCTGGAGTGTCGGGAGGAACACTGAAGCTTTCTTT
.	TRBV28	.	TRBJ1-5	CASSLDSNQPQHF	TGTGCCAGCAGTTTAGACAGTAATCAGCCCCAGCATTTT
TRBD2	TRBV18	.	TRBJ2-1	CASSPPASGRAYEQFF	TGTGCCAGCTCACCACCGGCTAGCGGGAGGGCTTATGAGCAGTTCTTC
.	TRBV7-9	many	TRBJ2-3	CASSLEHSTDTQYF	TGTGCCAGCAGCTTAGAACACAGCACAGATACGCAGTATTTT
.	TRBV5-1	.	TRBJ2-5	CASSWEVQETQYF	TGCGCCAGCAGCTGGGAGGTGCAAGAGACCCAGTACTTC
.	TRBV5-1	.	TRBJ2-7	CASSTDVTYEQYF	TGCGCCAGCAGCACAGACGTTACCTACGAGCAGTACTTC
.	TRBV5-8	.	TRBJ1-4	CASSLGAEPSLATNEKLFF	TGTGCCAGCAGCTTGGGGGCCGAACCCAGCCTTGCAACTAATGAAAAACTGTTTTTT
TRBD2	TRBV29-1	.	TRBJ2-1	CSGASGRIYNEQFF	TGCAGCGGAGCTAGCGGGAGAATCTACAATGAGCAGTTCTTC
.	TRBV4-1	.	TRBJ2-5	CASSHPLGAQYF	TGCGCCAGCAGCCACCCCCTAGGAGCCCAGTACTTC
.	TRBV2	.	TRBJ1-2	CASSEEGVGYTF	TGTGCCAGCAGTGAGGAGGGGGTTGGCTACACCTTC
.	TRBV19	.	TRBJ2-5	CASSPDSYQETQYF	TGTGCCAGTAGCCCCGACAGTTACCAAGAGACCCAGTACTTC
.	TRBV7-8	.	TRBJ2-1	CASSLALDNEQFF	TGTGCCAGCAGCTTAGCACTCGATAATGAGCAGTTCTTC
.	TRBV20-1	.	TRBJ1-2	CSGGVQYGYTF	TGCAGTGGGGGAGTGCAATATGGCTACACCTTC
.	TRBV27	.	TRBJ2-1	CASSWAATNEQFF	TGTGCCAGCAGTTGGGCAGCCACAAATGAGCAGTTCTTC
.	TRBV19	.	TRBJ1-5	CASSIAPGQPQHF	TGTGCCAGTAGTATAGCCCCTGGCCAGCCCCAGCATTTT
TRBD1	TRBV5-5	.	TRBJ2-7	CASSFRQGAGSYEQYF	TGTGCCAGCAGCTTTCGACAGGGGGCCGGGTCCTACGAGCAGTACTTC
TRBD2	TRBV5-8	.	TRBJ2-1	CASSPGTSFRGEQFF	TGTGCCAGCAGCCCCGGGACTAGCTTTAGGGGTGAGCAGTTCTTC
TRBD2	TRBV10-1	once	TRBJ2-7	CAKTSGRYEQYF	TGCGCCAAAACTAGCGGGAGGTACGAGCAGTACTTC
.	TRBV29-1	.	TRBJ1-1	CSVEVGMNTEAFF	TGCAGCGTTGAAGTTGGTATGAACACTGAAGCTTTCTTT
TRBD1	TRBV27	few	TRBJ2-7	CASSAPDRVGYEQYF	TGTGCCAGCAGTGCCCCCGACAGGGTTGGCTACGAGCAGTACTTC
.	TRBV30	.	TRBJ2-5	CAWTDKGSRETQYF	TGTGCCTGGACCGACAAGGGTTCGAGAGAGACCCAGTACTTC